One sample yielded the 31 T cell receptor beta chains listed below, sequenced in a study of blood T cell repertoires in COVID-19. The method was immunoSEQ multiplex PCR; TCRdb's version includes in-frame clones alone and lacks a portion of them. The table has 270,000 or so clones, approximately 86% seen once. Sequencing was carried out using peripheral blood. These receptors were taken from a man aged 35 to 55 with active or convalescent COVID-19.

In DNA form, the CDR3 reads TGCGCCAGCAGCAAATATGGGGGGAACTACGAGCAGTACTTC. It is translated as CASSKYGGNYEQYF. This sequence joins TRBV5-1 and TRBJ2-7, with TRBD2 as a possible D gene (6 bases). The germline CDR1 and CDR2 sequences are SGHRS and YFSETQ. The CDR3 length is 14 residues. V lost 4 bases, J lost 3 bases, and 14 bases lay in between.

The chain carries TRBV4-1 and TRBJ2-2; 7 positions agree with TRBD1. CDR3 size: 14 residues. The V segment lost 0 bases and the J segment 6 bases; nucleotides outside the gene matches: 1. Germline V gene sequence: CDR1 MGHRA, CDR2 YSYEKL. The CDR3 bases are TGCGCCAGCAGCCAAGAGACAGGGTCCGGGGAGCTGTTTTTT. This encodes CASSQETGSGELFF.

The DNA of the CDR3 is TGTGCCAGCAGCTTCTGGTCCCTCGGTTATAATTCACCCCTCCACTTT. Amino acid sequence: CASSFWSLGYNSPLHF. The V and J genes are TRBV11-2 and TRBJ1-6; D is undetermined. Germline V gene data show CDR1 as SGHAT and CDR2 as FQNNGV. The ends were cut back, 3 bases at V and 4 bases at J, with 13 bases in the middle. This CDR3 has 16 residues.

J is TRBJ2-7 and V is TRBV10-3; maybe TRBD1 (6 bases). Germline V gives CDR1 ENHRY, CDR2 SYGVKD. Trimming pared 8 bases from V and 6 bases from J, leaving 20 bases between. The CDR3 covers 14 residues. The CDR3 nucleotides are TGTGCCATCGCCCTCACGGCAGAAGGGGGCGAGCAGTACTTC. This sequence encodes CAIALTAEGGEQYF.

The chain links TRBV5-4 to TRBJ2-7, with 8 bases lining up with TRBD1. Trimming cost V 4 bases and J 6 bases; bases outside gene matches: 12. The CDR3 extends over 15 amino acids. Germline CDR1 is SGHNT and CDR2 is YYREEE (reference sequence). In nucleotides, the CDR3 is TGTGCCAGCAGCCCCATCGGACAGGGAGAGGGCGAGCAGTACTTC. It encodes CASSPIGQGEGEQYF. The full variable domain, with the rest looked up from reference TRBV5-4 and TRBJ2-7, is ETGVTQSPTHLIKTRGQQVTLRCSSQSGHNTVSWYQQALGQGPQFIFQYYREEENGRGNFPPRFSGLQFPNYSSELNVNALELDDSALYLCASSPIGQGEGEQYFGPGTRLTVT.

The chain links TRBV23-1 to TRBJ1-5; 8 positions match TRBD1. TRBV23-1 is labeled an ORF, and its function is uncertain. The CDR3 is 17 amino acids. Trimming removed 2 bases from V and 1 base from J; junction bases left unmatched: 7. This CDR3 reads CASSQKPRDRSNQPQHF. CDR3 bases: TGCGCCAGCAGTCAAAAACCCAGGGACAGGAGCAATCAGCCCCAGCATTTT.

The J gene is TRBJ2-5, the V gene TRBV5-4, with TRBD1 matching over 9 bases. Trimming took 2 bases from V and 5 from J; bases not matched to a gene: 4. Per the germline V gene, CDR1 is SGHNT and CDR2 is YYREEE (reference sequence). The CDR3 contains 14 residues. The CDR3: CASSLTGGAETQYF. The CDR3 DNA reads as TGTGCCAGCAGCTTAACAGGGGGCGCCGAGACCCAGTACTTC. Full variable domain (remainder filled in from reference TRBV5-4 and TRBJ2-5): ETGVTQSPTHLIKTRGQQVTLRCSSQSGHNTVSWYQQALGQGPQFIFQYYREEENGRGNFPPRFSGLQFPNYSSELNVNALELDDSALYLCASSLTGGAETQYFGPGTRLLVL.

This rearrangement joins TRBV2 to TRBJ1-2; no definite D call. CDR3 length equals 13 residues. Germline lookup yields CDR1 SNHLY and CDR2 FYNNEI. The V gene lost 6 bases and the J gene lost 4 bases, with 12 bases spanning the gap. The CDR3 region is CASRRHPIYGYTF. The DNA for the CDR3 is TGTGCCAGCAGGCGACACCCGATCTATGGCTACACCTTC.

The chain employs TRBV3-1 (or the pseudogene TRBV3-2) and TRBJ1-2, with D hard to call. This CDR3 is built from 13 residues. The V gene lost 0 bases and the J gene lost 8 bases, with 10 bases spanning the gap. Per germline, CDR1 LGHDT and CDR2 YNNKEL (reference sequence). Written as DNA, the CDR3 is TGTGCCAGCAGCCAAGAAGAGCGTTCGGGCTACACCTTC. This codes for CASSQEERSGYTF.

The chain employs TRBV18 and TRBJ1-6; TRBD1 agrees at 9 bases. The germline gives CDR1 KGHSH, CDR2 LQKENI. Trimming took 6 bases from V and 7 from J; bases not matched to a gene: 7. CDR3 length equals 15 residues. The CDR3 sequence: CASSPRQGDNSPLHF. The DNA for the CDR3 is TGTGCCAGCTCTCCCAGACAGGGGGACAATTCACCCCTCCACTTT.

This clone has more than one count but fewer than ten. Additional DNA sequences in this sample encode the identical CDR3. The rearrangement uses TRBV10-1 and TRBJ2-3, with 10 bases aligning to TRBD2. Germline loops: CDR1 WNHNN, CDR2 SYGVQD (reference sequence). The CDR3 loop spans 13 amino acids. Unmatched junction bases numbered 1, after V lost 8 bases and J lost 2 bases. In DNA, the CDR3 is TGCGCCAGCGGGACTAGCGACACAGATACGCAGTATTTT. Translation: CASGTSDTDTQYF.

The gene calls are TRBV2 and TRBJ2-2; D perhaps matches TRBD1 (6 bases). Trimming pared 6 bases from V and 4 bases from J, leaving 9 bases between. The germline V gene encodes CDR1 SNHLY and CDR2 FYNNEI. There are 13 residues in the CDR3. The CDR3 is CASSQDSTGELFF. Written as DNA, the CDR3 is TGTGCCAGCAGCCAGGACAGCACCGGGGAGCTGTTTTTT.

The J gene is TRBJ2-5, the V gene TRBV30; 8 bases align to TRBD1. The CDR3 contains 13 residues. The germline V gene has CDR1 GTSNPN and CDR2 SVGIG (reference sequence). Germline trimming cut 8 bases from V and 5 bases from J; bases unmatched to any gene: 10. The DNA for the CDR3 is TGTGCCGGCCGACAGGGGCCAGGGGAGACCCAGTACTTC. Translation gives CAGRQGPGETQYF. The complete variable domain, with remaining parts taken from reference TRBV30 and TRBJ2-5, reads SQTIHQWPATLVQPVGSPLSLECTVEGTSNPNLYWYRQAAGRGLQLLFYSVGIGQISSEVPQNLSASRPQDRQFILSSKKLLLSDSGFYLCAGRQGPGETQYFGPGTRLLVL.

The chain combines TRBV24-1 with TRBJ2-2; 7 nucleotides match TRBD1. V shed 7 bases and J 6 bases; nucleotides not matched to a gene: 7. CDR1 KGHDR and CDR2 SFDVKD come from the germline V gene. The CDR3 consists of 14 residues. The CDR3 DNA follows: TGTGCCACCAGCCTACCAGACAGGGCCGGGGAGCTGTTTTTT. This sequence encodes CATSLPDRAGELFF.

This chain links TRBV28 with TRBJ2-2, with D perhaps matching TRBD2 (5 bases). This CDR3 is 13 amino acids long. V shed 3 bases and J shed 5 bases, with 7 bases lying between them. Looked up from germline, CDR1 is MDHEN and CDR2 is SYDVKM. CDR3 residues: CASSLTGTGELFF. CDR3 nucleotides: TGTGCCAGCAGTTTGACGGGGACCGGGGAGCTGTTTTTT.

This clone came up a few times. The CDR3 DNA follows: TGTGCCAGCAGCCAAATTCATCCGGGTTCCGGCTACACCTTC. Translation: CASSQIHPGSGYTF. The V call is TRBV14, the J call TRBJ1-2; no reliable D call. Germline CDR1 and CDR2: SGHDN and FVKESK. This CDR3 has 14 amino acids. V gave up 2 bases and J gave up 8 bases, with 15 bases separating them. Combining the CDR3 with reference TRBV14 and TRBJ1-2 gives the whole variable domain EAGVTQFPSHSVIEKGQTVTLRCDPISGHDNLYWYRRVMGKEIKFLLHFVKESKQDESGMPNNRFLAERTGGTYSTLKVQPAELEDSGVYFCASSQIHPGSGYTFGSGTRLTVV.

The chain combines TRBV9 with TRBJ1-5; weak D call: TRBD1 (5 bases). Germline lookup yields CDR1 SGDLS and CDR2 YYNGEE. The CDR3 contains 15 residues. V gave up 1 base and J gave up 4 bases, with 12 bases separating them. The DNA of the CDR3 is TGTGCCAGCAGCGTAAAGGCAGGGCCTAATCAGCCCCAGCATTTT. It codes for CASSVKAGPNQPQHF.

V is TRBV10-3 and J is TRBJ1-2; 8 nucleotides match TRBD1. Per the germline V gene, CDR1 is ENHRY and CDR2 is SYGVKD. The J segment lost 8 bases and the V segment lost 3 bases, leaving 11 bases of the junction unmatched. The CDR3 has 15 amino acids. The CDR3 loop is CAISDTPDRVDGYTF. The DNA for the CDR3 is TGTGCCATCAGTGATACGCCGGACAGGGTGGACGGCTACACCTTC.

The V and J genes are TRBV24-1 and TRBJ2-7; tentatively, D is TRBD2 (6 bases). Trimming removed 0 bases from V and 6 bases from J, with 11 bases in between. The CDR3 is made up of 14 amino acids. Germline lookup yields CDR1 KGHDR and CDR2 SFDVKD. In DNA, the CDR3 is TGTGCCACCAGTGATTTGACGTCCGGGGGCGAGCAGTACTTC. It encodes CATSDLTSGGEQYF.

Comments on this clone: At the DNA level, this CDR3 is encoded by other sequences in the same sample as well. V and J are TRBV2 and TRBJ1-4; tentative D call: TRBD1 (5 bases). The CDR3 contains 14 residues. V lost 8 bases to trimming and J lost 5 bases, with 15 bases between them. Germline CDR1 reads SNHLY; CDR2 reads FYNNEI. CDR3 DNA: TGTGCCAGCTCCACGGGGGTGACGAATGAAAAACTGTTTTTT. It yields the protein CASSTGVTNEKLFF.

This chain joins TRBV5-1 and TRBJ2-2; 7 bases align to TRBD1. V lost 4 bases, J lost 5 bases, and 11 bases stayed unmatched. The CDR3 totals 16 residues. CDR1 and CDR2 from the germline V gene are SGHRS and YFSETQ. In DNA, the CDR3 is TGCGCCAGCAGCCCGAAGGGGGCGCAAGGAACCGGGGAGCTGTTTTTT. As protein: CASSPKGAQGTGELFF. The entire variable domain, with the rest obtained from reference TRBV5-1 and TRBJ2-2, is as follows: KAGVTQTPRYLIKTRGQQVTLSCSPISGHRSVSWYQQTPGQGLQFLFEYFSETQRNKGNFPGRFSGRQFSNSRSEMNVSTLELGDSALYLCASSPKGAQGTGELFFGEGSRLTVL.

The chain couples TRBV11-2 to TRBJ1-4; 10 positions match TRBD1. Germline V gives CDR1 SGHAT, CDR2 FQNNGV. V was clipped by 0 bases and J by 2 bases; unmatched bases: 3. The CDR3 is 17 amino acids. In DNA, the CDR3 is TGTGCCAGCAGCTTAGAAGGGACAGGGGTCACTAATGAAAAACTGTTTTTT. Translated, it gives CASSLEGTGVTNEKLFF.

The chain recombines TRBV11-3 with TRBJ1-1; the D is unclear. Germline values: CDR1 SGHNT, CDR2 YENEEA. The CDR3 runs to 14 residues. V was shortened by 5 bases and J by 6 bases, with 16 bases between the two germline ends. CDR3 residues: CASSPRGKAAEAFF. Written as DNA, the CDR3 is TGTGCCAGCAGCCCTCGGGGTAAGGCCGCTGAAGCTTTCTTT. Based on the CDR3 plus reference TRBV11-3 and TRBJ1-1, the full variable domain is EAGVVQSPRYKIIEKKQPVAFWCNPISGHNTLYWYLQNLGQGPELLIRYENEEAVDDSQLPKDRFSAERLKGVDSTLKIQPAELGDSAVYLCASSPRGKAAEAFFGQGTRLTVV.

For this clone: Additional DNA sequences in this sample encode the identical CDR3. The V gene is TRBV7-9, the J gene TRBJ2-3; D may be TRBD2 (6 bases). CDR3 length: 15 residues. Germline CDR1 is SEHNR and CDR2 is FQNEAQ (reference sequence). V lost 5 bases and J 1 base, leaving 13 bases between the germline ends. The CDR3 DNA sequence: TGTGCCAGCAGCCTCGGGGGAGGCGGCACAGATACGCAGTATTTT. This codes for CASSLGGGGTDTQYF. Variable domain in full (rest from reference TRBV7-9 and TRBJ2-3): DTGVSQNPRHKITKRGQNVTFRCDPISEHNRLYWYRQTLGQGPEFLTYFQNEAQLEKSRLLSDRFSAERPKGSFSTLEIQRTEQGDSAMYLCASSLGGGGTDTQYFGPGTRLTVL.

This sequence joins TRBV6-5 and TRBJ1-2, with 7 bases lining up with TRBD1. This CDR3 has 15 amino acids. V was clipped by 7 bases and J by 4 bases; unmatched bases: 12. Germline V gene lookup returns CDR1 MNHEY and CDR2 SVGAGI. The CDR3 here is CASNPTLGTVYGYTF. In DNA form, the CDR3 reads TGTGCCAGCAATCCAACGCTGGGGACAGTCTATGGCTACACCTTC.

As regards this clone: The same CDR3 arises from other DNA sequences in this sample as well. This chain links TRBV13 with TRBJ2-3; D gene uncertain. With 0 bases removed from V and 0 bases from J, the gap between germline ends came to 4 bases. Per the germline V gene, CDR1 is PRHDT and CDR2 is FYEKMQ (reference sequence). The CDR3 spans 14 residues. CDR3 sequence reads: CASSLGLSTDTQYF. CDR3 nucleotides: TGTGCCAGCAGCTTAGGCTTGAGCACAGATACGCAGTATTTT.

This rearrangement joins TRBV11-2 to TRBJ1-2; D may be TRBD1 (6 bases). This CDR3 contains 13 residues. Per germline, CDR1 SGHAT and CDR2 FQNNGV. Trimming took 5 bases from V and 3 from J, leaving 10 bases between them. CDR3 sequence: CASSPQGDYGYTF. CDR3 nucleotide sequence: TGTGCCAGCAGCCCACAGGGTGACTATGGCTACACCTTC.

This clone showed up just once. The chain combines TRBV5-4 with TRBJ1-1; no reliable D call. V was shortened by 1 base and J by 1 base, with 5 bases between the two germline ends. The CDR3 has 13 amino acids. Germline V gene lookup returns CDR1 SGHNT and CDR2 YYREEE (reference sequence). CDR3 region: CASSLPQNTEAFF. In DNA form, the CDR3 reads TGTGCCAGCAGCTTGCCACAGAACACTGAAGCTTTCTTT.

The V and J genes are TRBV19 and TRBJ2-7; 7 bases map to TRBD1. This CDR3 has 15 amino acids. From germline, CDR1 is LNHDA and CDR2 SQIVND (reference sequence). Trimming took 5 bases from V and 2 from J; bases not matched to a gene: 9. The CDR3: CASSRQGTKPYEQYF. CDR3 nucleotides: TGTGCCAGTAGTCGACAGGGAACTAAACCCTACGAGCAGTACTTC.

V is TRBV2 and J is TRBJ1-2; D is undetermined. CDR3 length: 13 amino acids. Germline V gene data show CDR1 as SNHLY and CDR2 as FYNNEI. Between the trimmed V and J ends, which lost 6 bases and 2 bases, there was a span of 10 bases. Here the CDR3 reads CASRTGLNYGYTF. Written as DNA, the CDR3 is TGTGCCAGCAGAACCGGGTTGAACTATGGCTACACCTTC.

V usage is TRBV29-1 and J usage is TRBJ2-5; 9 nucleotides line up with TRBD2. Germline lookup yields CDR1 SQVTM and CDR2 ANQGSEA. V lost 8 bases and J lost 1; bases outside the gene matches: 8. The CDR3 length is 14 residues. CDR3 coding DNA: TGCAGCCTAAGTAGCGGGGGCATCCAAGAGACCCAGTACTTC. This encodes CSLSSGGIQETQYF.